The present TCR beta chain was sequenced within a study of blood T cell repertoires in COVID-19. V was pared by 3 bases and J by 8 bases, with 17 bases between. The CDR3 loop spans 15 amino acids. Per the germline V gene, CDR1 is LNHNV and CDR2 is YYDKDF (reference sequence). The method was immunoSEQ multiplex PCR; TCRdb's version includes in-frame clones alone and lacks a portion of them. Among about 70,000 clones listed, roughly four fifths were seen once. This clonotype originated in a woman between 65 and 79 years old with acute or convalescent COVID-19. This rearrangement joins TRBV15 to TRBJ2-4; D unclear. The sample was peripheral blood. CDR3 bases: TGTGCCACCAGCAGTAAAGGAGTCCTTAGAGACATTCAGTACTTC. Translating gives CATSSKGVLRDIQYF.